This T cell receptor beta chain was observed in a study of cytomegalovirus exposure and HLA in healthy donors. Whole-study findings and limits: Among TCR beta chains, those listed as cytomegalovirus-associated numbered under 200. In a later analysis, an Asian-associated ancestry cluster reportedly showed fewer N-insertions than the roughly 700-donor mean. In a later analysis, specific HLA alleles were associated with 15,000 to 20,000 TCR beta sequences at a 0.05 false discovery rate.

This clone was counted a single time. The target antigen is unknown. Trimming removed 4 bases from V and 5 bases from J, with 10 bases in between. The CDR3 is 13 residues long. Germline CDR1 reads LGHNT; CDR2 reads FRNRAP. Use of 60 Vbeta and 13 Jbeta primers characterized the PCR. Data came from immunoSEQ multiplex PCR; TCRdb stores just in-frame clones and leaves some out. Here the sample spans 200,000 to 250,000 clones, around 80% being singletons. Sequenced sample: PBMCs. J is TRBJ2-3 and V is TRBV12-5, with a tentative D call TRBD2 (5 bases). The origin of this receptor is a man between 45 and 60 years old in good health and CMV-seronegative. CDR3 coding DNA: TGTGCTAGTGGTTCCCCCGAGGGAGATACGCAGTATTTT. It is translated as CASGSPEGDTQYF. The variable domain in full, with the rest retrieved from reference TRBV12-5 and TRBJ2-3, is DARVTQTPRHKVTEMGQEVTMRCQPILGHNTVFWYRQTMMQGLELLAYFRNRAPLDDSGMPKDRFSAEMPDATLATLKIQPSEPRDSAVYFCASGSPEGDTQYFGPGTRLTVL.